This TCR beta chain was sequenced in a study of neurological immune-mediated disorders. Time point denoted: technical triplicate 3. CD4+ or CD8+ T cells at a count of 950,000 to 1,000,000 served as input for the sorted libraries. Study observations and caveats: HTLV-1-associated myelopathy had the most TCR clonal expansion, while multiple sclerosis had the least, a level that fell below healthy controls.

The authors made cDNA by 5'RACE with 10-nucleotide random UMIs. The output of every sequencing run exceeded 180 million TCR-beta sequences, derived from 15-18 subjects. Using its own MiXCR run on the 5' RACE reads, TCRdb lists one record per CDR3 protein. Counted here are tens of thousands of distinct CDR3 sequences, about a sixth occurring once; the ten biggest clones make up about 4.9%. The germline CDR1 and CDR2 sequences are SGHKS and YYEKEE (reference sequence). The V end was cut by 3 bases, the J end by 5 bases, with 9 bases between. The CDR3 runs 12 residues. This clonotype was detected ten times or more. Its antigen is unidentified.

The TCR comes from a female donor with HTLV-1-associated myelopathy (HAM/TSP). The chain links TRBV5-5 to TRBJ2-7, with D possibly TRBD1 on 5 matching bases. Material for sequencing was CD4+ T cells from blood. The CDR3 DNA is TGTGCCAGCAGCTCATTAGGGGACGAGCAGTACTTC. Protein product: CASSSLGDEQYF.